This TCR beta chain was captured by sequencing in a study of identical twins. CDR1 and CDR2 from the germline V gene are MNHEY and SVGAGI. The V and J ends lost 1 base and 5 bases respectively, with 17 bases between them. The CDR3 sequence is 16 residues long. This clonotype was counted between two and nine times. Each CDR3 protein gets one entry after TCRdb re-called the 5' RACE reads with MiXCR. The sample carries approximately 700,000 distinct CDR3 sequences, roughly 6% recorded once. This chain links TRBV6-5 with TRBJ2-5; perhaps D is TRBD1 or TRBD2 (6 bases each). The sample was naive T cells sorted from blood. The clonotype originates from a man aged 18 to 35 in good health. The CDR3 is CASSYFPGGGLETQYF. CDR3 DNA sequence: TGTGCCAGCAGTTACTTCCCTGGTGGGGGGCTGGAGACCCAGTACTTC.